A selection of T cell receptor beta chains follows, all from one sample in a study of shared T cell receptors in the human thymus. Produced via immunoSEQ multiplex PCR; TCRdb's table is partial and in-frame only. The sample gives 500,000 to 850,000 clones, around 87% of which show up once; more than 0.009% is in the top ten. These data were also filed under a second study, of human thymus T cells.

Input material: thymocytes. These receptors were taken from a boy younger than two with a congenital heart defect. CDR3s include the opening cysteine and the closing phenylalanine or tryptophan. Rows give clone size only sometimes, using once, few, many, or a class for an expanded clone.

CDR3: CASSPRDRGPTEQYF; V: TRBV5-1; size: once; J: TRBJ2-5
CDR3: CANRCNAGETQYF; V: TRBV2; size: NA; J: TRBJ2-5
CDR3: CASSSQGQRNTEAFF; V: TRBV5-4; size: NA; J: TRBJ1-1
CDR3: CASSQGGPGPTYEQYF; V: TRBV14; size: NA; J: TRBJ2-7
CDR3: CASSLNRVGAGETQYF; V: TRBV7-7; size: NA; J: TRBJ2-5
CDR3: CASSYRDRGVGELFF; V: TRBV11-2; size: NA; J: TRBJ2-2
CDR3: CASSGTSSYEQYF; V: TRBV6-1; size: once; J: TRBJ2-7
CDR3: CASRVQGENTEAFF; V: TRBV10-2; size: NA; J: TRBJ1-1
CDR3: CASSLGTGNYEQYF; V: TRBV5-6; size: few; J: TRBJ2-7
CDR3: CAWSVSNSYGYTF; V: TRBV30; size: NA; J: TRBJ1-2
CDR3: CASSWGESGELFF; V: TRBV5-1; size: once; J: TRBJ2-2
CDR3: CAISEGSETGCENTIYF; V: TRBV10-3; size: NA; J: TRBJ1-3
CDR3: CASSRHGGGPYEQYF; V: TRBV5-5; size: NA; J: TRBJ2-7
CDR3: CASSQGAANGYTF; V: TRBV19; size: NA; J: TRBJ1-2
CDR3: CASSRAGTVPKLFF; V: TRBV7-9; size: few; J: TRBJ1-4
CDR3: CASSLNMRMNTEAFF; V: TRBV13; size: once; J: TRBJ1-1
CDR3: CSVERPRGRVKKTQYF; V: TRBV29-1; size: NA; J: TRBJ2-5
CDR3: CASRVEGDGYTF; V: TRBV4-1; size: NA; J: TRBJ1-2